This T cell receptor beta chain derives from a study of cytomegalovirus exposure and HLA in healthy donors. Germline V gene lookup returns CDR1 MNHEY and CDR2 SMNVEV (reference sequence). This CDR3 comprises 15 residues. V shed 2 bases and J 5 bases; nucleotides not matched to a gene: 4. A multiplex PCR was run with 60 Vbeta primers and 13 Jbeta primers. Using immunoSEQ multiplex PCR, the repertoire was profiled, and TCRdb retains in-frame clones only, with some absent. Among roughly 200,000 clones listed, about 90% were seen once. The TCR sequence derives from a boy between 2 and 15 years old in good health and CMV-seronegative. Material for sequencing was PBMCs. The V call is TRBV27, the J call TRBJ2-3; 10 bases agree with TRBD2. In DNA form, the CDR3 reads TGTGCCAGCAGTTTAAGGCTAGCGGGAGTAGATACGCAGTATTTT. Amino acid sequence: CASSLRLAGVDTQYF.